This T cell receptor (beta chain) was documented in a study of T cell responses to AZD1222 COVID-19 vaccine. Profiled with immunoSEQ multiplex PCR; TCRdb holds only in-frame clones, not every one. Among 95,000 to 100,000 clones listed, approximately 91% were seen once. Germline-derived CDR1 and CDR2 are SGHRS and YFSETQ. The trim removed 1 base at V and 4 bases at J, leaving 3 bases unmatched. This CDR3 has 15 residues. General study findings and limits: Seropositive AZD1222 recipients at baseline numbered only five to seven.

Comments on this clone: The antigen remains unidentified. Within the sample, other DNA sequences also encode this same CDR3.

This sample comprised peripheral blood, obtained 28 days after the second AZD1222 dose. The chain carries TRBV5-1 and TRBJ2-1; 9 bases fit TRBD2. The source of this sequence is an adult who received the AZD1222 COVID-19 vaccine. CDR3 loop: CASSLQTSGYNEQFF. DNA for the CDR3: TGCGCCAGCAGCTTGCAGACTAGCGGTTACAATGAGCAGTTCTTC. Looking up the rest from reference TRBV5-1 and TRBJ2-1 gives the full variable domain: KAGVTQTPRYLIKTRGQQVTLSCSPISGHRSVSWYQQTPGQGLQFLFEYFSETQRNKGNFPGRFSGRQFSNSRSEMNVSTLELGDSALYLCASSLQTSGYNEQFFGPGTRLTVL.